The 28 T cell receptor beta chains below all came from one sample that was sequenced in a study of shared clonotypes between healthy human individuals (dated by TCRdb to 2020 to 2022). To prepare the library, the immunoSEQ multiplex PCR assay was applied. TCRdb carries this immuneACCESS record with in-frame sequences only. Its versions omit some clonotypes, under half of them owing to an unresolved V gene in the studies checked, with the rest unexplained. The sample has around 1,000,000 clones on record, approximately 75% of them singletons. The top ten clones comprise 0.89% of the sample. Sequenced: memory CD4+ T cells from PBMCs. The intended sense of this specimen's cell subset or site label: CD45RA-negative fraction. The source is a man aged 18 to 35 in good health. Some clones in this sample may be carry-over from other donors' samples.

The chain recombines TRBV5-5 with TRBJ1-5; tentative D call: TRBD1 (5 bases). This CDR3 spans 16 amino acids. Trimming shortened V by 1 base and J by 0 bases, and 11 bases separated the two germline ends. In germline, CDR1 is SGHKS, CDR2 YYEKEE (reference sequence). The CDR3, as DNA: TGTGCCAGCAGCTTGTTCCTACAGGCTAGCAATCAGCCCCAGCATTTT. Amino acid sequence: CASSLFLQASNQPQHF.

The chain links TRBV7-9 to TRBJ2-7; D may be TRBD1 (5 bases). V dropped 3 bases and J dropped 2 bases, with 11 bases sitting between them. CDR3 length equals 14 residues. Germline V gene lookup returns CDR1 SEHNR and CDR2 FQNEAQ (reference sequence). CDR3 DNA sequence: TGTGCCAGCAGCTTCGGTGGCAGGGCCTACGAGCAGTACTTC. It yields the protein CASSFGGRAYEQYF.

V gene TRBV11-2 combines with J gene TRBJ2-3, with D perhaps matching TRBD2 (7 bases). Germline CDR1 is SGHAT and CDR2 is FQNNGV. V lost 3 bases, J lost 3 bases, and 19 bases lay in between. This CDR3 is 17 amino acids long. The CDR3 DNA sequence: TGTGCCAGCAGCTTTTACCCTCGGGGGGCGAATACAGATACGCAGTATTTT. As protein: CASSFYPRGANTDTQYF.

This clone was observed a few times. The sample carries other DNA sequences with the same CDR3. The chain recombines TRBV18 with TRBJ2-1; TRBD2 might be the D (6 bases). Germline V lookup: CDR1 KGHSH, CDR2 LQKENI. This CDR3 contains 14 residues. V was cut by 5 bases and J by 0 bases, with 8 bases left in between. The CDR3 loop reads CASSAGSSYNEQFF. The CDR3 nucleotides read TGTGCCAGCTCAGCGGGGAGCTCCTACAATGAGCAGTTCTTC.

The chain couples TRBV28 to TRBJ1-1; D perhaps matches TRBD1 (5 bases). Germline assignment: CDR1 MDHEN and CDR2 SYDVKM. The CDR3 is 11 amino acids. The CDR3 coding sequence is TGTGCGGCTTGGGGCGAGACTGAAGCTTTCTTT. Protein: CAAWGETEAFF. Complete variable domain (other parts from reference TRBV28 and TRBJ1-1): DVKVTQSSRYLVKRTGEKVFLECVQDMDHENMFWYRQDPGLGLRLIYFSYDVKMKEKGDIPEGYSVSREKKERFSLILESASTNQTSMYLCAAWGETEAFFGQGTRLTVV.

This clone has a handful of counts. This chain connects TRBV7-3 to TRBJ2-3; D unresolved. Germline lookup yields CDR1 SGHTA and CDR2 FQGTGA. This CDR3 is 13 amino acids long. Trimming cost V 2 bases and J 2 bases, with 5 bases left between them. DNA of the CDR3: TGTGCCAGCAGCTTATTACTCACAGATACGCAGTATTTT. It encodes CASSLLLTDTQYF. Variable domain in full (rest from reference TRBV7-3 and TRBJ2-3): GAGVSQTPSNKVTEKGKYVELRCDPISGHTALYWYRQSLGQGPEFLIYFQGTGAADDSGLPNDRFFAVRPEGSVSTLKIQRTERGDSAVYLCASSLLLTDTQYFGPGTRLTVL.

The rearrangement joins TRBV14 to TRBJ2-7; TRBD2 aligns across 7 bases. This CDR3 is built from 16 residues. The germline gives CDR1 SGHDN, CDR2 FVKESK. Losses at the gene ends were 4 bases for V and 6 bases for J; bases not matched to a gene: 15. CDR3 sequence reads: CASSRPLGTTRGEQYF. CDR3 nucleotide sequence: TGTGCCAGCAGCCGACCCCTGGGGACTACGCGGGGCGAGCAGTACTTC.

The CDR3 spells CASSPQGEAYEQYF. In DNA form, the CDR3 reads TGTGCCAGCTCACCACAGGGAGAAGCCTACGAGCAGTACTTC. J is TRBJ2-7 and V is TRBV18, with a possible D match to TRBD2 (5 bases). The CDR3 sequence is 14 residues long. Per the germline V gene, CDR1 is KGHSH and CDR2 is LQKENI. The ends were cut back, 1 base at V and 2 bases at J, with 9 bases in the middle.

The gene calls are TRBV18 and TRBJ1-3; no definite D call. In germline, CDR1 is KGHSH, CDR2 LQKENI. The length of the CDR3 is 16 residues. Trimming took off 6 bases at V and 0 bases at J, with 15 bases between the two ends. The CDR3 DNA follows: TGTGCCAGCTCCTCTATACGGGTCCCCTCTGGAAACACCATATATTTT. Translating it yields CASSSIRVPSGNTIYF.

Note on this clone: Other DNA sequences in the sample encode the same CDR3. This chain connects TRBV7-2 to TRBJ2-7; TRBD2 might be the D (5 bases). The CDR3 spans 14 residues. The V end was cut by 2 bases, the J end by 1 base, with 9 bases between. The germline CDR1 and CDR2 sequences are SGHTA and FQGNSA. In DNA form, the CDR3 reads TGTGCCAGCAGCTTACGGAGCGGATCCTACGAGCAGTACTTC. It codes for CASSLRSGSYEQYF.

The V gene is TRBV6-5, the J gene TRBJ1-2; 12 bases fit TRBD1. Germline V gives CDR1 MNHEY, CDR2 SVGAGI. V dropped 6 bases and J dropped 8; count of bases not matched to a gene: 7. This CDR3 has 14 amino acids. This chain's CDR3 is CASRGTGGNSGYTF. Written as DNA, the CDR3 is TGTGCCAGCAGAGGGACAGGGGGCAACAGCGGCTACACCTTC.

This chain joins TRBV7-3 and TRBJ2-2; 10 bases are shared with TRBD1. Trimming cost V 0 bases and J 4 bases; bases outside gene matches: 2. This CDR3 has 16 residues. Germline values: CDR1 SGHTA, CDR2 FQGTGA. CDR3 region: CASSLTRQGATGELFF. The CDR3, as DNA: TGTGCCAGCAGCTTAACACGACAGGGGGCCACCGGGGAGCTGTTTTTT.

The rearrangement uses TRBV9 and TRBJ2-5, with D perhaps matching TRBD1 (5 bases). The CDR3 consists of 15 residues. Trimming took off 1 base at V and 4 bases at J, with 14 bases between the two ends. Germline CDR1 SGDLS, CDR2 YYNGEE. The CDR3 loop reads CASSVRGSQGETQYF. The CDR3 region has the DNA TGTGCCAGCAGCGTAAGGGGCAGCCAGGGAGAGACCCAGTACTTC.

The chain recombines TRBV7-2 with TRBJ2-4; the D call may be TRBD1 or TRBD2 (6 bases each). Deletions cut 2 bases from V and 8 bases from J, with 13 bases between. Germline values: CDR1 SGHTA, CDR2 FQGNSA. CDR3 length: 14 amino acids. For the CDR3, the DNA is TGTGCCAGCAGCTTATTCAAGGGGGGCGACATTCAGTACTTC. Translated, it gives CASSLFKGGDIQYF.

The V and J genes are TRBV29-1 and TRBJ1-2; tentatively, D is TRBD1 (5 bases). The V gene lost 2 bases and the J gene lost 5 bases, with 12 bases spanning the gap. The CDR3 is 13 amino acids. Germline V gene sequence: CDR1 SQVTM, CDR2 ANQGSEA. Written as DNA, the CDR3 is TGCAGCGTTGAAATGCAGGGCCCATATGGCTACACCTTC. This translates into CSVEMQGPYGYTF.

The CDR3 DNA is TGTGCCAGCAGAACAAGGACAGGGGATGAGACCCAGTACTTC. Translation gives CASRTRTGDETQYF. V is TRBV6-1 and J is TRBJ2-5; TRBD1 matches 9 bases. Unmatched junction bases numbered 7, after V lost 6 bases and J lost 5 bases. The CDR3 consists of 14 residues. Germline V gene lookup returns CDR1 MNHNS and CDR2 SASEGT.

As for this clone: One end of the junction varies from germline; a read error may be responsible. The V and J genes are TRBV12-5 and TRBJ2-5; D possibly matches TRBD1 or TRBD2 (5 bases each). This CDR3 is built from 12 residues. The germline gives CDR1 LGHNT, CDR2 FRNRAP. CDR3 DNA sequence: TGTGCTAGTGGCTTAAACCTAGGGGAGCCACACTTC. This encodes CASGLNLGEPHF.

The chain joins TRBV6-5 to TRBJ1-2; no firm D call. The V end lost 5 bases, the J end lost 8 bases, and 12 bases lay between the germline ends. CDR1 and CDR2 (germline): MNHEY, SVGAGI. The length of the CDR3 is 12 residues. The CDR3 spells CASSQSRSGYTF. The CDR3, as DNA: TGTGCCAGCAGTCAATCCCGTTCGGGCTACACCTTC.

The CDR3 sequence is CASSQVGYSNYGYTF. The CDR3 DNA reads as TGCGCCAGCAGCCAAGTCGGGTATTCTAACTATGGCTACACCTTC. This rearrangement joins TRBV4-1 to TRBJ1-2; no reliable D call. Per the germline V gene, CDR1 is MGHRA and CDR2 is YSYEKL. Trimming left V 1 base short and J 0 bases short, with 9 bases between. The CDR3 consists of 15 residues.

About this clone: The sample holds other DNA sequences that translate to the same CDR3. The rearrangement links TRBV28 to TRBJ1-2, with D possibly matching TRBD1 (6 bases). The CDR3 runs 12 residues. Trimming left V 8 bases short and J 2 bases short, with 9 bases between. The germline V gene has CDR1 MDHEN and CDR2 SYDVKM. The CDR3 sequence is CASVGQNYGYTF. The CDR3 DNA reads as TGTGCCAGCGTTGGACAGAACTATGGCTACACCTTC.

This clone was seen at least ten times. The chain joins TRBV7-9 to TRBJ1-1, with a weak D call TRBD1 (6 bases). The length of the CDR3 is 14 residues. Germline V gene data show CDR1 as SEHNR and CDR2 as FQNEAQ (reference sequence). The V end lost 1 base, the J end lost 6 bases, and 12 bases lay between the germline ends. In nucleotides, the CDR3 is TGTGCCAGCAGCTTAGGTCAGGGGAGGGCTGAAGCTTTCTTT. Residues: CASSLGQGRAEAFF.

The chain uses TRBV14 and TRBJ2-1, with 7 nucleotides matching TRBD2. The CDR3 runs 16 residues. CDR1 is SGHDN and CDR2 is FVKESK in the germline V gene. V was clipped by 1 base and J by 4 bases; unmatched bases: 7. CDR3 sequence reads: CASSQAPSGNYNEQFF. The DNA of the CDR3 is TGTGCCAGCAGCCAAGCTCCTAGCGGTAATTACAATGAGCAGTTCTTC.

This clone was detected only once. The chain has TRBV5-1 and TRBJ2-7, with D perhaps matching TRBD2 (5 bases). Germline V lookup: CDR1 SGHRS, CDR2 YFSETQ. CDR3 length equals 14 residues. Trimming removed 6 bases at V and 4 bases at J, with 17 bases between. In DNA form, the CDR3 reads TGCGCCAGCAACCCCGGGCTAGCTCCTTACGAGCAGTACTTC. Protein product: CASNPGLAPYEQYF.

The V call is TRBV7-3, the J call TRBJ2-5; D is unresolved. Trimming cost V 5 bases and J 2 bases, with 9 bases left between them. The CDR3 is 13 residues long. Germline V lookup: CDR1 SGHTA, CDR2 FQGTGA. The CDR3: CASSDSPQETQYF. In DNA, the CDR3 is TGTGCCAGCAGCGATTCCCCACAAGAGACCCAGTACTTC.

This chain joins TRBV7-3 and TRBJ2-2; a weak D match, TRBD2 (6 bases). Trimming pared 1 base from V and 1 base from J, leaving 16 bases between. Germline V gives CDR1 SGHTA, CDR2 FQGTGA. This CDR3 region has 18 residues. Here the CDR3 reads CASSLRGTGVVNTGELFF. The DNA for the CDR3 is TGTGCCAGCAGCTTAAGGGGCACGGGAGTTGTGAACACCGGGGAGCTGTTTTTT. The full variable domain, its missing parts supplied by reference TRBV7-3 and TRBJ2-2, is GAGVSQTPSNKVTEKGKYVELRCDPISGHTALYWYRQSLGQGPEFLIYFQGTGAADDSGLPNDRFFAVRPEGSVSTLKIQRTERGDSAVYLCASSLRGTGVVNTGELFFGEGSRLTVL.

This rearrangement joins TRBV28 to TRBJ1-1, with D maybe TRBD1 (6 bases). Trimming removed 6 bases at V and 4 bases at J, with 15 bases between. This CDR3 comprises 14 residues. Germline V gene data show CDR1 as MDHEN and CDR2 as SYDVKM. In DNA, the CDR3 is TGTGCCAGCAGACCCTACGAGGGGGGCACTGAAGCTTTCTTT. It translates to CASRPYEGGTEAFF.

This sequence joins TRBV2 and TRBJ1-1, with a weak D call TRBD1 (6 bases). Trimming took off 6 bases at V and 10 bases at J, with 12 bases between the two ends. CDR1 is SNHLY, CDR2 FYNNEI, per germline. CDR3 length equals 11 residues. CDR3 region: CASREQGGAFF. The CDR3, as DNA: TGTGCCAGCAGGGAACAGGGAGGAGCTTTCTTT.

This clone has just a few counts. This chain joins TRBV29-1 and TRBJ1-1; TRBD1 might be the D (5 bases). V lost 4 bases, J lost 2 bases, and 11 bases lay in between. Germline values: CDR1 SQVTM, CDR2 ANQGSEA. This CDR3 is built from 13 residues. This CDR3 is CSVVGAGNTEAFF. In nucleotides, the CDR3 is TGCAGCGTTGTTGGGGCCGGAAACACTGAAGCTTTCTTT.